This T cell receptor beta chain was captured in a study of blood T cell repertoires in COVID-19. Study information: Acute and convalescent COVID-19 specimens originated in the United States, Italy and Spain. PBMCs, B-cell-depleted T cells, or T cells provided the cDNA or gDNA that made up the material.

CDR3 length: 14 amino acids. Trimming removed 4 bases at V and 4 bases at J, with 14 bases between. Germline-derived CDR1 and CDR2 are ENHRY and SYGVKD. With regard to this clone: The sample contains more than one DNA sequence encoding this CDR3.

Methods used by the authors: How many nucleated cells were present was estimated from reference gene primer amplification. Profiled with immunoSEQ multiplex PCR; TCRdb holds only in-frame clones, not every one. The DNA gave D and trimming, while V, J and clone size come from that table. This sample carries tens of thousands of clones, roughly 86% of them seen once, and the ten largest clones take roughly 1%. The receptor comes from a man in his sixties or seventies with acute or convalescent COVID-19. This chain uses TRBV10-3 with TRBJ2-7; possible D gene TRBD1, 7 bases. Sequenced material: peripheral blood. DNA of the CDR3: TGTGCCATCAGTGCCCAACAGGGGAGGTACGAGCAGTACTTC. Residues: CAISAQQGRYEQYF.